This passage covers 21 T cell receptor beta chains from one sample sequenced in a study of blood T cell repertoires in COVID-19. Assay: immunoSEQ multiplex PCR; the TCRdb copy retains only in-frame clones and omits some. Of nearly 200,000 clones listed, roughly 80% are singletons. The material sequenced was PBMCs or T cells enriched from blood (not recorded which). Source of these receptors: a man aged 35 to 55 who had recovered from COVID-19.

CDR3 sequence (DNA): TGTGCCAGCAGTTTAGGGAGTGGGGAGACCCAGTACTTC. Amino acids: CASSLGSGETQYF. The chain uses TRBV12-3 or TRBV12-4 and TRBJ2-5; D ambiguous. V lost 1 base and J lost 5, with 8 bases in between. The length of the CDR3 is 13 residues.

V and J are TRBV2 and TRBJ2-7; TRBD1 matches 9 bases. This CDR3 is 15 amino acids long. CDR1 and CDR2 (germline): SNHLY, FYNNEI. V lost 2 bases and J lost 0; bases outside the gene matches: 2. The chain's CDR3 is CASSERTGVSYEQYF. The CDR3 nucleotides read TGTGCCAGCAGTGAAAGGACAGGGGTCTCCTACGAGCAGTACTTC.

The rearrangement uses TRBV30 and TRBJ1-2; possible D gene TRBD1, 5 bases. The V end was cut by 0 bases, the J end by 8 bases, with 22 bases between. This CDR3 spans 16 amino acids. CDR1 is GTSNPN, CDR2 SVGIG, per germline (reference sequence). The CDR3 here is CAWSVPWQGPMEGYTF. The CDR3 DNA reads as TGTGCCTGGAGTGTTCCCTGGCAGGGCCCTATGGAGGGCTACACCTTC.

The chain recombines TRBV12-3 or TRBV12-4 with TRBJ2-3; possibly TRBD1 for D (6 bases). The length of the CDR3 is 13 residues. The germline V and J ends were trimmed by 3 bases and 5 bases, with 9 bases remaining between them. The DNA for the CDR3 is TGTGCCAGCAGTTTGGGGGCGGGAGATACGCAGTATTTT. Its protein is CASSLGAGDTQYF.

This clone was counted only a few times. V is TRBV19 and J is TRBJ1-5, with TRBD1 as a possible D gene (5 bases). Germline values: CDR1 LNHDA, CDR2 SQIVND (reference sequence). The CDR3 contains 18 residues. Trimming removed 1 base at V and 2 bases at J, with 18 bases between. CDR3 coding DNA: TGTGCCAGTAGTATAGGCCAGACAACAATAGGGGGCAATCAGCCCCAGCATTTT. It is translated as CASSIGQTTIGGNQPQHF. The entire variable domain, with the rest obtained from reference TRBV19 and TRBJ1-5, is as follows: DGGITQSPKYLFRKEGQNVTLSCEQNLNHDAMYWYRQDPGQGLRLIYYSQIVNDFQKGDIAEGYSVSREKKESFPLTVTSAQKNPTAFYLCASSIGQTTIGGNQPQHFGDGTRLSIL.

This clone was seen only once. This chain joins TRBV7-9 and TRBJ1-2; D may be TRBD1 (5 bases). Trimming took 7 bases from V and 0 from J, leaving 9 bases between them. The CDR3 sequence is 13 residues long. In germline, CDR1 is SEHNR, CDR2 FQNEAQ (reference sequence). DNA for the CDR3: TGTGCCAGCACGGGGCCATCTAACTATGGCTACACCTTC. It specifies CASTGPSNYGYTF.

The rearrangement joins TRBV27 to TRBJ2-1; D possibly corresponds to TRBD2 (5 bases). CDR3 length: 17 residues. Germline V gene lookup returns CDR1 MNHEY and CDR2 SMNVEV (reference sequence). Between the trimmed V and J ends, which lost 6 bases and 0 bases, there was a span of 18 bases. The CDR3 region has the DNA TGTGCCAGCAGAACTGCGGGCTACCCGAGCTCCTACAATGAGCAGTTCTTC. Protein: CASRTAGYPSSYNEQFF.

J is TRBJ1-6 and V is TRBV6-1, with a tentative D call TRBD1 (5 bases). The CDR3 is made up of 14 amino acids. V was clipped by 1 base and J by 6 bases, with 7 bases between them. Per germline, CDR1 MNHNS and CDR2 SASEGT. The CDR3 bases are TGTGCCAGCAGTGAAGTAGACAGTAATTCACCCCTCCACTTT. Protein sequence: CASSEVDSNSPLHF.

In DNA, the CDR3 is TGCGCCAGCAGCTTGATAGGTTTCGCCGGGGGCGAGCAGTACTTC. Translating gives CASSLIGFAGGEQYF. This sequence joins TRBV5-1 and TRBJ2-7; weak D call: TRBD2 (6 bases). The CDR3 has 15 residues. V was shortened by 1 base and J by 6 bases, with 17 bases between the two germline ends. The germline gives CDR1 SGHRS, CDR2 YFSETQ. The whole variable domain, remainder taken from reference TRBV5-1 and TRBJ2-7, is KAGVTQTPRYLIKTRGQQVTLSCSPISGHRSVSWYQQTPGQGLQFLFEYFSETQRNKGNFPGRFSGRQFSNSRSEMNVSTLELGDSALYLCASSLIGFAGGEQYFGPGTRLTVT.

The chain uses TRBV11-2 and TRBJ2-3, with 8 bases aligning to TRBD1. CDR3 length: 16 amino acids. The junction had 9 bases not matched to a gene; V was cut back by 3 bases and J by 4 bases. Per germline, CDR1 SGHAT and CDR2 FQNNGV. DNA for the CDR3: TGTGCCAGCAGCTTCCGGGACAGGTTCGCCGCAGATACGCAGTATTTT. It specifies CASSFRDRFAADTQYF.

CDR3 nucleotides: TGTGCCAGCAGTTTAGGGCTGGGCAGCTATGGCTACACCTTC. Its protein is CASSLGLGSYGYTF. This rearrangement joins TRBV28 to TRBJ1-2, with D uncertain. Trimming stripped 2 bases from V and 4 bases from J, with 11 bases between. The CDR3 contains 14 residues. CDR1 and CDR2 from the germline V gene are MDHEN and SYDVKM.

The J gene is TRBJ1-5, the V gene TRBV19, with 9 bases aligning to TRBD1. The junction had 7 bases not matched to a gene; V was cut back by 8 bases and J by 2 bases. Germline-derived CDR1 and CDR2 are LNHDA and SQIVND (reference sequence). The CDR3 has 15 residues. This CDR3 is CASRDRVSGNQPQHF. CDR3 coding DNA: TGTGCCAGTCGGGACAGGGTATCGGGCAATCAGCCCCAGCATTTT.

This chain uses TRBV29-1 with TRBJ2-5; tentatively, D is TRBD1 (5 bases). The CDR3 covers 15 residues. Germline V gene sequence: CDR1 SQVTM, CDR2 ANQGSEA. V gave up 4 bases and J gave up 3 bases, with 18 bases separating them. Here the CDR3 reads CSVVIYLDIKETQYF. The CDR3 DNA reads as TGCAGCGTTGTAATATACTTGGACATTAAAGAGACCCAGTACTTC.

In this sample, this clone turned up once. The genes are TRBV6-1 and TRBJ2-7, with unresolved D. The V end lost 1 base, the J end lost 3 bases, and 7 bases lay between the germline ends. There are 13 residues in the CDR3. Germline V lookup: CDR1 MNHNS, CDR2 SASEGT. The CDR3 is CASSEGGVYEQYF. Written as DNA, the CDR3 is TGTGCCAGCAGTGAAGGAGGCGTCTACGAGCAGTACTTC.

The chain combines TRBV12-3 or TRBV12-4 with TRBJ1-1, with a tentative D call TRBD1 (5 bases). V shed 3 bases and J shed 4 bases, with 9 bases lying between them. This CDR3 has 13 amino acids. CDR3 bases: TGTGCCAGCAGTTTTTTCGGGGGCACTGAAGCTTTCTTT. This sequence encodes CASSFFGGTEAFF.

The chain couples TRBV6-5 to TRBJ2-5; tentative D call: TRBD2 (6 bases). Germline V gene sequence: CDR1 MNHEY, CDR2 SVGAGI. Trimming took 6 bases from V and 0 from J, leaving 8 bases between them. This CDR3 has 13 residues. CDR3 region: CASRGLNQETQYF. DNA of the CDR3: TGTGCCAGCAGGGGACTCAACCAAGAGACCCAGTACTTC.

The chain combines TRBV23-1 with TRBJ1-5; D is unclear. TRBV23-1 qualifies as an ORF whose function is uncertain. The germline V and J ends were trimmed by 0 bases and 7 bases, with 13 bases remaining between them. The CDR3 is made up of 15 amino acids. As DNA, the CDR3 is TGCGCCAGCAGTCAATCAAGTCGGGGTGACCAGCCCCAGCATTTT. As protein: CASSQSSRGDQPQHF.

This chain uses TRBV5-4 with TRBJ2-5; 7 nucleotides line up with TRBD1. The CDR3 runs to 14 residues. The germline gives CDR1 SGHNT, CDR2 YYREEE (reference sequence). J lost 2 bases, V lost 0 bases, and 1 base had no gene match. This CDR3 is CASSLGDRQETQYF. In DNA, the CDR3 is TGTGCCAGCAGCTTGGGGGACAGACAAGAGACCCAGTACTTC.

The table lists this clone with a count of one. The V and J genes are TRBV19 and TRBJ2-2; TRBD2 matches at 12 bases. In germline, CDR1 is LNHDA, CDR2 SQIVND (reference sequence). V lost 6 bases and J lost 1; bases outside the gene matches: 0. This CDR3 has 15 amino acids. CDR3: CASRLAGGNTGELFF. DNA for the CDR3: TGTGCCAGTAGACTAGCGGGGGGGAACACCGGGGAGCTGTTTTTT.

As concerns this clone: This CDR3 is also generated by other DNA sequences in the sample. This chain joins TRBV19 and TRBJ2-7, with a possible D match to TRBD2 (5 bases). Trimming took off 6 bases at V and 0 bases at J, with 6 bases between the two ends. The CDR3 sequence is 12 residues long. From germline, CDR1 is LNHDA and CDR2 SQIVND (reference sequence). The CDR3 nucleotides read TGTGCCAGTAGCGGGGTCTCCTACGAGCAGTACTTC. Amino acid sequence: CASSGVSYEQYF.

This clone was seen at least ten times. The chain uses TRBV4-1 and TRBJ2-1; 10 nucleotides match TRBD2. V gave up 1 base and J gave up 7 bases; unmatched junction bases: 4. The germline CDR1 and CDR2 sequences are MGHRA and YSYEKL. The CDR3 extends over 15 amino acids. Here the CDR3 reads CASSQGLAGENEQFF. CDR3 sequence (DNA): TGCGCCAGCAGCCAAGGGCTAGCGGGGGAAAATGAGCAGTTCTTC.